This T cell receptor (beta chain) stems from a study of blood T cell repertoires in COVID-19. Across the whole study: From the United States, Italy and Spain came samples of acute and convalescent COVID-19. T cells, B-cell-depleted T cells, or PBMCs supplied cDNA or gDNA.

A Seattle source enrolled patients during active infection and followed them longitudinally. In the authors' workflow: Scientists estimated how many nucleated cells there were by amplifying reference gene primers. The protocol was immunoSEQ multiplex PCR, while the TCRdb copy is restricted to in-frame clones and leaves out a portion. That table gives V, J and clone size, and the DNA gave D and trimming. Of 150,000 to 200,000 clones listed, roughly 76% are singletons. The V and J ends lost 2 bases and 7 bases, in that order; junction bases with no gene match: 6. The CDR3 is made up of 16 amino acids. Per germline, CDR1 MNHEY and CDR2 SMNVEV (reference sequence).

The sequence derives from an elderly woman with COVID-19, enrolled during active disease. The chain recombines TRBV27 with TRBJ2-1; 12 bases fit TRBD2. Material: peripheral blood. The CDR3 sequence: CASSLKLAGGRNEQFF. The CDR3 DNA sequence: TGTGCCAGCAGTTTAAAGCTAGCGGGAGGGCGGAATGAGCAGTTCTTC.